This paragraph reports one T cell receptor beta chain. In this sample, this clone turned up once. Its antigen has not been determined. The record has no base qualities; no much larger clone is one base away. The library came from the immunoSEQ multiplex PCR assay. Regarding the original processing steps: A statistical classification framework was developed to diagnose cytomegalovirus status using the catalog of TCR beta chain sequences. In its TCRdb copy, this immuneACCESS table keeps in-frame sequences only and misses some clones. Where compared with another copy, unresolved V genes explain less than half of these, and the others have no known cause. From that table come the V and J calls and clone size; the DNA was used to work out D and trimming. Counted in this sample were about 110,000 clones; around 95% of them appeared once. The ten largest clones add up to 0.67% of the sample. This specimen comes from a study of cytomegalovirus exposure and HLA in healthy donors (TCRdb year 2017). Regarding the study in general: The 500 to 800 repertoires of the first cohort and the 120 validation repertoires were produced on the same platform, according to a later analysis. In addition to the first cohort of several hundred subjects, a separate validation cohort of 120 different subjects was used. The aim of the study was to test whether cataloging public T cell receptors could identify signatures of past pathogen exposure. The study combined high-throughput TCR immunosequencing, statistical association of individual TCRs with disease status, and machine learning to predict cytomegalovirus infection status.

From cysteine to phenylalanine, the CDR3 is 17 amino acids long. Just the 51-base CDR3 DNA is kept, in frame starting at base 1. CDR1 and CDR2 are read off the germline V gene (reference sequence) as LNHDA and SQIVND. Compared with germline, V lacks 7 bases and J lacks 4 bases; bases without a gene match: 12. Overall results and qualifications from the work: In both the original and validation cohorts, the classifier was reported to diagnose cytomegalovirus status with high specificity and sensitivity. The authors suggested that the approach could potentially be extended to other disease states and immunological phenotypes. A few of the identified cytomegalovirus-associated TCR beta chains were confirmed in vitro to be specific for cytomegalovirus antigens. All 120 or so repertoires were used to score co-occurrence in the validation cohort in a later analysis, because that analysis had no HLA typing for the cohort. A later analysis found that TCRs clustered in the first cohort also tended to co-occur in the 120 validation repertoires, with approximately 95% of cluster scores above 0. In the study, 150 to 200 TCR beta chains were listed as associated with cytomegalovirus. Most TCR sequences were seen in very few donors, while some public TCRs were found in many individuals.

The donors belonged to the validation cohort of over a hundred subjects, which was separate from the approximately 700-subject first cohort. The chain couples TRBV19 to TRBJ2-1; 11 middle bases align to TRBD2. The TCR originated in a woman aged 18-29 years in good health and CMV-seronegative. Source material: PBMCs. The sequenced DNA: TGTGCCAGTATCGCCCAAGTTGGGACTAGCGGATACAATGAGCAGTTCTTC. It codes for CASIAQVGTSGYNEQFF.